The clone carrying this T cell receptor beta chain was seen a single time. Antigen unknown. CDR3 length: 18 amino acids. cDNA serving as the sequencing template came from extracted, reverse transcribed RNA. Sequencing was performed with immunoSEQ multiplex PCR; in TCRdb, only in-frame clones are kept and a portion is missing. The table includes 100,000 to 150,000 clones, roughly 55% detected once. The source of the sample is a study of CD8+ T cells in alopecia areata. Across the whole study: At a dose of 5 to 10 mg twice daily, oral tofacitinib was given to treated patients. Study-wide points: Besides other cells, scalp samples also yield sequences of resident alphabeta T cells from normal skin. Significant decreases in scalp clonality and expanded CD8+ clones followed tofacitinib treatment.

Treatment defined: oral pan-JAK inhibitor, 5-10 mg twice daily. The source was CD4+ T cells sorted from blood, collected at week 4, from a patient treated with tofacitinib. The rearrangement uses TRBV21-1 and TRBJ2-5; the D call of TRBD2 is as the table states it, not checked on the DNA. The DNA end is more similar to TRBJ2-7, so the J call may be wrong. TRBV21-1 is recorded as a pseudogene. This clonotype originated in a human donor with alopecia areata. As DNA, the CDR3 is TGTGCCAGCAGCACAGCCCCCTGGCCCCCCGGGTCGCCCTACGAGCAGTACTTC. Translating gives CASSTAPWPPGSPYEQYF.